The 26 T cell receptor beta chains listed next were all sequenced from one sample in a study of regulatory and conventional T cells in RAG deficiency. The sorted regulatory T cells were CD4+, CD25-high and CD127-low, with genomic DNA sequenced. Only in-frame clones appear in the TCRdb table, and some are missing; sequencing was by immunoSEQ multiplex PCR. Of roughly 11,000 clones listed, roughly 95% are singletons. A further study also used this sample, focusing on regulatory T cells. That source notes: Primers: 52 TRBV forward and 13 TRBJ reverse.

The source material was CD127- CD25+ CD4+ Tregs sorted from blood. All receptors come from a human donor in good health.

The chain couples TRBV11-3 to TRBJ2-5; TRBD1 is a possible D gene (5 bases). The CDR3 covers 16 residues. V was pared by 5 bases and J by 3 bases, with 19 bases between. Germline CDR1 is SGHNT and CDR2 is YENEEA. For the CDR3, the DNA is TGTGCCAGCAGCCCCCGAGGTGGGGCACCAAAAGAGACCCAGTACTTC. This sequence encodes CASSPRGGAPKETQYF.

The gene calls are TRBV15 and TRBJ2-3; TRBD2 matches at 8 bases. CDR1 LNHNV and CDR2 YYDKDF come from the germline V gene (reference sequence). V shed 3 bases and J 1 base; nucleotides not matched to a gene: 3. The CDR3 totals 15 residues. CDR3 sequence reads: CATSRGAGGTDTQYF. The CDR3 coding sequence is TGTGCCACCAGCAGGGGAGCGGGGGGCACAGATACGCAGTATTTT.

This sequence joins TRBV15 and TRBJ1-2; D remains unclear. Germline assignment: CDR1 LNHNV and CDR2 YYDKDF (reference sequence). The V gene lost 0 bases and the J gene lost 1 base, with 12 bases spanning the gap. CDR3 length equals 16 residues. CDR3 residues: CATSRERPRRNYGYTF. In DNA, the CDR3 is TGTGCCACCAGCAGAGAACGACCCAGGCGTAACTATGGCTACACCTTC.

This chain connects TRBV19 to TRBJ1-1, with D uncertain. Per the germline V gene, CDR1 is LNHDA and CDR2 is SQIVND (reference sequence). CDR3 size: 15 residues. Trimming removed 11 bases from V and 0 bases from J, with 19 bases in between. CDR3 DNA: TGTGCCTCCCGGGTTCAAGGTTCGTTGAACACTGAAGCTTTCTTT. Translating it yields CASRVQGSLNTEAFF. The whole variable domain, remainder taken from reference TRBV19 and TRBJ1-1, is DGGITQSPKYLFRKEGQNVTLSCEQNLNHDAMYWYRQDPGQGLRLIYYSQIVNDFQKGDIAEGYSVSREKKESFPLTVTSAQKNPTAFYLCASRVQGSLNTEAFFGQGTRLTVV.

V is TRBV7-9 and J is TRBJ2-7; TRBD2 might be the D (5 bases). This CDR3 is 12 amino acids long. Germline CDR1 SEHNR, CDR2 FQNEAQ (reference sequence). V gave up 5 bases and J gave up 12 bases, with 17 bases separating them. The CDR3 nucleotides read TGTGCCAGCAGCCAAGGACTGTCGACGAGGTACTTC. Translation gives CASSQGLSTRYF.

This clone was recorded a few times. The rearrangement links TRBV18 to TRBJ1-4, with D uncertain. Germline V lookup: CDR1 KGHSH, CDR2 LQKENI. Trimming shortened V by 3 bases and J by 0 bases, and 14 bases separated the two germline ends. The CDR3 contains 17 residues. The DNA for the CDR3 is TGTGCCAGCTCACCCCGGGAAGGAATTGCAACTAATGAAAAACTGTTTTTT. Translated: CASSPREGIATNEKLFF. Full variable domain (remainder filled in from reference TRBV18 and TRBJ1-4): NAGVMQNPRHLVRRRGQEARLRCSPMKGHSHVYWYRQLPEEGLKFMVYLQKENIIDESGMPKERFSAEFPKEGPSILRIQQVVRGDSAAYFCASSPREGIATNEKLFFGSGTQLSVL.

This clone has a single count. This rearrangement joins TRBV9 to TRBJ1-2, with TRBD1 matching 9 bases. This CDR3 has 16 amino acids. Germline V gene sequence: CDR1 SGDLS, CDR2 YYNGEE. With V trimmed by 0 bases and J by 6 bases, 9 bases remained unmatched. The CDR3 DNA is TGTGCCAGCAGCGTAGGTGACAGGGGGGCCCGTGATGGCTACACCTTC. It codes for CASSVGDRGARDGYTF. The full variable domain, rest sourced from reference TRBV9 and TRBJ1-2, is DSGVTQTPKHLITATGQRVTLRCSPRSGDLSVYWYQQSLDQGLQFLIQYYNGEERAKGNILERFSAQQFPDLHSELNLSSLELGDSALYFCASSVGDRGARDGYTFGSGTRLTVV.

This chain links TRBV9 with TRBJ2-3; 11 bases map to TRBD2. Germline V gene lookup returns CDR1 SGDLS and CDR2 YYNGEE. The CDR3 runs to 16 residues. With 4 bases clipped from V and 6 bases from J, the junction kept 10 bases outside the gene matches. DNA for the CDR3: TGTGCCAGCAGCTGGGGAGCTAGCGGGGGGCGGGATACGCAGTATTTT. Protein product: CASSWGASGGRDTQYF.

This chain joins TRBV14 and TRBJ1-6, with D perhaps TRBD1 (5 bases). The CDR3 contains 16 residues. Per the germline V gene, CDR1 is SGHDN and CDR2 is FVKESK. Trimming removed 4 bases at V and 17 bases at J, with 27 bases between. As DNA, the CDR3 is TGTGCCAGCAGCCCCAATTCGGGGGACGGATCCTTTAAAGTCCACTTT. Protein sequence: CASSPNSGDGSFKVHF.

The chain employs TRBV7-9 and TRBJ1-2, with D unresolved. The CDR3 is 15 residues long. Trimming shortened V by 0 bases and J by 8 bases, and 16 bases separated the two germline ends. Germline CDR1 SEHNR, CDR2 FQNEAQ (reference sequence). CDR3: CASSLASRTLGGYTF. For the CDR3, the DNA is TGTGCCAGCAGCTTAGCCAGCAGGACTTTGGGAGGCTACACCTTC.

A word on this clone: One junction end disagrees with the germline gene, perhaps due to a read error. The CDR3 DNA reads as TGTGCCAGCAGTAAACCACTCGGGAGGGATTGGTACTTC. This translates into CASSKPLGRDWYF. The chain carries TRBV6-5 and TRBJ1-2, with unresolved D. CDR1 and CDR2 (germline): MNHEY, SVGAGI. The CDR3 is 13 amino acids.

The chain carries TRBV5-1 and TRBJ1-1; 7 positions match TRBD1. V lost 3 bases and J lost 1; bases outside the gene matches: 9. CDR1 is SGHRS and CDR2 is YFSETQ in the germline V gene. This CDR3 region has 16 residues. The CDR3 coding sequence is TGCGCCAGCAGCTCGCTAAACAGGGGTGGGAACACTGAAGCTTTCTTT. The encoded protein is CASSSLNRGGNTEAFF.

The J gene is TRBJ1-2, the V gene TRBV5-1; maybe TRBD1 (6 bases). The CDR3 length is 13 residues. Trimming took off 1 base at V and 2 bases at J, with 6 bases between the two ends. Germline lookup yields CDR1 SGHRS and CDR2 YFSETQ. The chain's CDR3 is CASSLQGNYGYTF. DNA for the CDR3: TGCGCCAGCAGCTTGCAGGGGAACTATGGCTACACCTTC.

The chain couples TRBV19 to TRBJ2-1, with D perhaps TRBD1 (6 bases). CDR3 length equals 17 residues. V was clipped by 4 bases and J by 8 bases, with 24 bases between them. Germline assignment: CDR1 LNHDA and CDR2 SQIVND (reference sequence). The CDR3 region has the DNA TGTGCCAGTAGTAAGGGACAACCGGGACAATTTGTCGATGAGCAGTTCTTC. It yields the protein CASSKGQPGQFVDEQFF.

The rearrangement joins TRBV28 to TRBJ2-7; the D is unclear. CDR3 length: 14 residues. Germline assignment: CDR1 MDHEN and CDR2 SYDVKM. Trimming took off 7 bases at V and 0 bases at J, with 13 bases between the two ends. The chain's CDR3 is CASTPDPSSYEQYF. In DNA, the CDR3 is TGTGCCAGCACCCCTGATCCGAGCTCCTACGAGCAGTACTTC.

This chain connects TRBV11-2 to TRBJ1-2; 8 bases are a match to TRBD1. The CDR3 has 14 amino acids. J was trimmed by 7 bases and V by 7 bases; bases with no gene match: 11. The germline CDR1 and CDR2 sequences are SGHAT and FQNNGV. Here the CDR3 DNA reads TGTGCCAGCAACTCACAGGGGGTAATAGGTGGCTACACCTTC. Its protein product is CASNSQGVIGGYTF.

V usage is TRBV10-2 and J usage is TRBJ1-4, with a weak D call TRBD1 (5 bases). Germline CDR1 reads WSHSY; CDR2 reads SAAADI. The CDR3 contains 14 residues. V lost 8 bases and J lost 0, with 10 bases in between. DNA of the CDR3: TGCGCCAGCGGGGAGGGACCAACTAATGAAAAACTGTTTTTT. The encoded protein is CASGEGPTNEKLFF.

As DNA, the CDR3 is TGCGCCAGCAGCCAACAGGGCACAGATACGCAGTATTTT. This translates into CASSQQGTDTQYF. This chain joins TRBV5-1 and TRBJ2-3; D perhaps matches TRBD1 (5 bases). V was shortened by 4 bases and J by 1 base, with 7 bases between the two germline ends. The CDR3 is 13 amino acids. Germline loops: CDR1 SGHRS, CDR2 YFSETQ.

Details on this clone: Other DNA variants within this sample encode the same CDR3. V gene TRBV7-3 combines with J gene TRBJ2-2; perhaps TRBD2 as D (6 bases). The CDR3 has 13 residues. CDR1 and CDR2 from the germline V gene are SGHTA and FQGTGA. Trimming cost V 5 bases and J 8 bases, with 12 bases left between them. CDR3 sequence reads: CASSATRAGELFF. In nucleotides, the CDR3 is TGTGCCAGCAGCGCGACTAGAGCGGGGGAGCTGTTTTTT.

Details on this clone: A read error may account for a junction end that differs from germline. Other DNA sequences of this sample code for an identical CDR3. The chain joins TRBV6-1 to TRBJ2-2, with D hard to call. The CDR3 covers 17 residues. The germline gives CDR1 MNHNS, CDR2 SASEGT. Written as DNA, the CDR3 is TGTGCCAGTAGTGTCGGTGTAGCCCGGCCCCCCACCGGGGAGCTGTTTTTT. Protein: CASSVGVARPPTGELFF.

The chain carries TRBV15 and TRBJ2-5; 7 nucleotides match TRBD2. Per germline, CDR1 LNHNV and CDR2 YYDKDF (reference sequence). The ends lost 2 bases at V and 2 bases at J; junction bases unmatched: 8. This CDR3 spans 16 amino acids. CDR3: CATSRPLAVNQETQYF. The DNA of the CDR3 is TGTGCCACCAGCAGACCCCTAGCGGTTAATCAAGAGACCCAGTACTTC.

With respect to this clone: The same CDR3 can be traced to other DNA sequences in this sample. The chain joins TRBV19 to TRBJ1-6; 8 positions match TRBD1. CDR1 and CDR2 from the germline V gene are LNHDA and SQIVND (reference sequence). Trimming cost V 5 bases and J 4 bases; bases outside gene matches: 7. This CDR3 is built from 16 residues. This CDR3 is CASSLGQGQYNSPLHF. The DNA of the CDR3 is TGTGCCAGTAGTTTAGGACAGGGCCAATATAATTCACCCCTCCACTTT.

The chain employs TRBV19 and TRBJ2-6; 7 nucleotides align to TRBD1. Unmatched junction bases numbered 1, after V lost 1 base and J lost 1 base. The CDR3 has 16 residues. Germline V CDR1 and CDR2: LNHDA, SQIVND (reference sequence). As DNA, the CDR3 is TGTGCCAGTAGTATAGTCAGGGGGTCTGGGGCCAACGTCCTGACTTTC. Translated, it gives CASSIVRGSGANVLTF.

J is TRBJ2-1 and V is TRBV11-2; TRBD2 matches 12 bases. The V gene end was trimmed by 5 bases and the J gene end by 11 bases; junction bases not matched to a gene: 10. The CDR3 extends over 15 amino acids. Germline CDR1 SGHAT, CDR2 FQNNGV. In nucleotides, the CDR3 is TGTGCCAGCAGCCCACCGGGACTAGCGGGTGGTCAGCAGTTCTTC. This gives the protein CASSPPGLAGGQQFF.

The CDR3 bases are TGTGCCAGCAGTGTTGGGAGGGCCGGGGAGCTGTTTTTT. Amino acid sequence: CASSVGRAGELFF. This chain uses TRBV6-1 with TRBJ2-2; 7 nucleotides match TRBD2. The ends lost 4 bases at V and 6 bases at J; junction bases unmatched: 2. Germline-derived CDR1 and CDR2 are MNHNS and SASEGT. The CDR3 loop spans 13 amino acids.

The chain joins TRBV5-4 to TRBJ2-1, with 10 positions matching TRBD1. The CDR3 is 17 residues long. The trim removed 4 bases at V and 0 bases at J, leaving 7 bases unmatched. Germline lookup yields CDR1 SGHNT and CDR2 YYREEE (reference sequence). CDR3 DNA sequence: TGTGCCAGCAGCCGGACAGGGGGTTTACGCTCCTACAATGAGCAGTTCTTC. Residues: CASSRTGGLRSYNEQFF.